This TCR beta chain is drawn from a study of blood T cell repertoires in COVID-19. This CDR3 comprises 16 residues. V was shortened by 8 bases and J by 2 bases, with 19 bases between the two germline ends. Germline V lookup: CDR1 MNHEY, CDR2 SMNVEV (reference sequence). Some clones are missing from TCRdb's copy, which holds only in-frame ones; the method was immunoSEQ multiplex PCR. This table holds fewer than 250,000 clones, 80% to 90% found once. Sequenced sample: peripheral blood. This receptor was identified in a man in his forties with acute or convalescent COVID-19. The chain employs TRBV27 and TRBJ1-5; no definite D call. This chain's CDR3 is CASRSLGRERNQPQHF. CDR3 nucleotide sequence: TGTGCCAGCCGTAGTTTAGGTCGGGAACGCAATCAGCCCCAGCATTTT.